The 13 T cell receptor beta chains presented below share a single source sample, sequenced in a study of blood T cells in healthy people across ages. Primers used in a second PCR of roughly 6 to 12 cycles were a sample-barcoded 5' primer and a J-beta primer mix. MiXCR was run by TCRdb on the 5' RACE reads, yielding one entry per CDR3 protein. Among almost 1 million distinct CDR3 sequences listed, roughly 51% were seen once. The sequencing sample was made of blood. Every receptor here comes from a woman aged 55-69 years in good health.

This chain links TRBV28 with TRBJ1-2; D might be TRBD1 (6 bases). Germline V gives CDR1 MDHEN, CDR2 SYDVKM. This CDR3 comprises 17 residues. Deletions cut 5 bases from V and 8 bases from J, with 27 bases between. The CDR3 DNA follows: TGTGCCAGCAGTCCCCCCCCAGGACAGCCGAGTTTGGGGGGCTACACCTTC. Its protein product is CASSPPPGQPSLGGYTF.

The rearrangement links TRBV20-1 to TRBJ2-1, with 8 bases identical to TRBD2. The ends lost 6 bases at V and 6 bases at J; junction bases unmatched: 13. CDR3 length: 15 residues. The germline V gene encodes CDR1 DFQATT and CDR2 SNEGSKA (reference sequence). The CDR3 loop is CSAGREPKRINEQFF. The CDR3 nucleotides are TGCAGTGCCGGGAGGGAACCAAAGCGGATCAATGAGCAGTTCTTC.

This clonotype was seen a few times. This sequence joins TRBV6-6 and TRBJ1-1; D is unclear. CDR3 length: 12 amino acids. CDR1 MNHNY and CDR2 SVGAGI come from the germline V gene (reference sequence). Deletions cut 6 bases from V and 4 bases from J, with 9 bases between. The chain's CDR3 is CASRQKATEAFF. The CDR3 DNA reads TGTGCCAGCAGACAAAAGGCCACTGAAGCTTTCTTT.

V usage is TRBV6-1 and J usage is TRBJ1-5, with unresolved D. The CDR3 has 15 amino acids. V lost 3 bases and J 2 bases, leaving 11 bases between the germline ends. Germline V CDR1 and CDR2: MNHNS, SASEGT. The CDR3 reads CASSELTWGNQPQHF. Written as DNA, the CDR3 is TGTGCCAGCAGTGAGTTGACATGGGGCAATCAGCCCCAGCATTTT.

This CDR3 reads CASSSNRVGHGYTF. CDR3 coding DNA: TGTGCCAGCAGCTCAAACAGGGTTGGCCATGGCTACACCTTC. The chain has TRBV11-2 and TRBJ1-2; a possible D gene is TRBD1 (6 bases). Per germline, CDR1 SGHAT and CDR2 FQNNGV. The V gene lost 4 bases and the J gene lost 6 bases, with 15 bases spanning the gap. The CDR3 consists of 14 residues.

This clonotype was seen more than once but under ten times. The chain carries TRBV27 and TRBJ2-4; TRBD2 aligns across 9 bases. The J call may be in error: the DNA end matches TRBJ2-7 better. Germline CDR1 is MNHEY and CDR2 is SMNVEV (reference sequence). The CDR3 sequence is 16 residues long. Here the CDR3 reads CASSLLAGEAAYEQYF. The CDR3 DNA sequence: TGTGCCAGCAGTCTCTTAGCGGGAGAGGCGGCGTACGAGCAGTACTTC.

This clonotype was picked up many times. The chain joins TRBV7-7 to TRBJ2-5; D not resolved. The germline V gene has CDR1 SSHAT and CDR2 FNYEAQ (reference sequence). The CDR3 runs to 15 residues. Trimming took off 4 bases at V and 2 bases at J, with 14 bases between the two ends. CDR3 DNA sequence: TGTGCCAGCAGCTCCTCGGGCCTCCCACAAGAGACCCAGTACTTC. It translates to CASSSSGLPQETQYF.

This clonotype appeared a few times. J is TRBJ2-3 and V is TRBV5-1; D call uncertain. Between the trimmed V and J ends, which lost 3 bases and 4 bases, there was a span of 12 bases. The CDR3 consists of 14 residues. In germline, CDR1 is SGHRS, CDR2 YFSETQ. The CDR3 DNA reads TGCGCCAGCAGCTCCGGCTCAGGTGCAGATACGCAGTATTTT. This gives the protein CASSSGSGADTQYF.

This clonotype was counted many times. The chain uses TRBV5-1 and TRBJ2-7; weak D call: TRBD1 (5 bases). V lost 0 bases and J 0 bases, leaving 10 bases between the germline ends. The CDR3 is 15 residues long. CDR1 and CDR2 (germline): SGHRS, YFSETQ. CDR3 sequence reads: CASSLGMGLSYEQYF. The CDR3 DNA reads as TGCGCCAGCAGCTTGGGGATGGGGCTCTCCTACGAGCAGTACTTC.

The chain uses TRBV28 and TRBJ2-7; possible D gene TRBD2, 5 bases. CDR1 MDHEN and CDR2 SYDVKM come from the germline V gene. This CDR3 region has 15 residues. The V end was cut by 2 bases, the J end by 0 bases, with 11 bases between. The CDR3 region has the DNA TGTGCCAGCAGTTTAAGGGAGCGGAGCTCCTACGAGCAGTACTTC. Translating it yields CASSLRERSSYEQYF.

The genes are TRBV29-1 and TRBJ2-1, with 9 bases aligning to TRBD2. This CDR3 region has 17 residues. V gave up 4 bases and J gave up 5 bases; unmatched junction bases: 15. Germline lookup yields CDR1 SQVTM and CDR2 ANQGSEA. This CDR3 is CSVGGGRALTTNNEQFF. CDR3 coding DNA: TGCAGCGTTGGGGGCGGGAGGGCCTTAACCACAAACAATGAGCAGTTCTTC.

The chain links TRBV27 to TRBJ2-1, with TRBD2 identical over 8 bases. Looked up from germline, CDR1 is MNHEY and CDR2 is SMNVEV (reference sequence). The CDR3 is 15 residues long. J gave up 1 base and V 7 bases, and 6 bases lay outside the gene matches. The CDR3 reads CASIPGLGSYNEQFF. The CDR3 nucleotides read TGTGCCAGCATACCGGGACTAGGGTCCTACAATGAGCAGTTCTTC.

The table lists this clonotype with many counts. V usage is TRBV29-1 and J usage is TRBJ2-6; unclear D gene. CDR3 length: 13 residues. Germline CDR1 reads SQVTM; CDR2 reads ANQGSEA. Trimming removed 6 bases from V and 0 bases from J, with 6 bases in between. DNA for the CDR3: TGCAGCGTACTAAACTCTGGGGCCAACGTCCTGACTTTC. Its protein is CSVLNSGANVLTF.